The 8 T cell receptor beta chains below were found in one sample sequenced in a study of OX40 agonist ivuxolimab in advanced cancers. This table comes from immunoSEQ multiplex PCR, and its TCRdb copy is limited to in-frame clones, with some not included. The table records approximately 72,000 clones, around 88% of them present only once. Source: CD4+ or CD8+ T cells sorted from blood, taken in a trial of the OX40 agonist ivuxolimab. All receptors come from an adult with an advanced solid tumor such as melanoma, head and neck, liver or kidney cancer.

The chain joins TRBV5-3 to TRBJ1-4, with TRBD1 matching 9 bases. TRBV5-3 is an ORF, and what it does is uncertain. The CDR3 spans 21 residues. Germline trimming cut 4 bases from V and 0 bases from J; bases unmatched to any gene: 19. The CDR3 loop is CARSGGQKAGTGIATNEKLFF. The CDR3 DNA reads TGTGCCAGAAGCGGGGGCCAGAAGGCCGGGACAGGGATTGCAACTAATGAAAAACTGTTTTTT.

V and J are TRBV28 and TRBJ2-5, with TRBD1 identical over 7 bases. The CDR3 extends over 14 amino acids. The V gene end was trimmed by 4 bases and the J gene end by 5 bases; junction bases not matched to a gene: 7. CDR1 is MDHEN, CDR2 SYDVKM, per germline. Here the CDR3 reads CASSSTQGWETQYF. CDR3 bases: TGTGCCAGCAGTTCGACACAGGGGTGGGAGACCCAGTACTTC.

This sequence joins TRBV5-6 and TRBJ2-2, with TRBD2 identical over 7 bases. CDR3 size: 15 residues. With 7 bases clipped from V and 6 bases from J, the junction kept 12 bases outside the gene matches. The germline CDR1 and CDR2 sequences are SGHDT and YYEEEE. The CDR3 here is CASRYYGREAGELFF. In nucleotides, the CDR3 is TGTGCCAGCCGTTACTATGGGAGGGAGGCCGGGGAGCTGTTTTTT.

The chain uses TRBV28 and TRBJ1-5; D remains ambiguous. V lost 6 bases and J lost 2, with 11 bases in between. CDR3 length equals 14 residues. The germline V gene encodes CDR1 MDHEN and CDR2 SYDVKM. The CDR3 spells CASRRGPGNQPQHF. The CDR3 DNA is TGTGCCAGCAGACGTGGTCCGGGCAATCAGCCCCAGCATTTT.

The chain carries TRBV18 and TRBJ1-3, with TRBD1 matching over 7 bases. Germline CDR1 reads KGHSH; CDR2 reads LQKENI. Trimming removed 4 bases from V and 0 bases from J; junction bases left unmatched: 6. The CDR3 spans 16 residues. This CDR3 is CASSRDRATSGNTIYF. Written as DNA, the CDR3 is TGTGCCAGCTCACGAGACAGGGCGACCTCTGGAAACACCATATATTTT.

This chain links TRBV5-8 with TRBJ2-3, with D perhaps being TRBD1 or TRBD2 (5 bases each). The CDR3 runs 13 residues. Germline V CDR1 and CDR2: SGHTS, YDEGEE. V was trimmed by 6 bases and J by 4 bases, leaving 12 bases between them. The CDR3 DNA follows: TGTGCCAGCACCCGGGGCGAGCCAGATACGCAGTATTTT. Encoded protein: CASTRGEPDTQYF.

This chain joins TRBV5-1 and TRBJ2-5; the D gene is possibly TRBD1 (5 bases). The V end was cut by 4 bases, the J end by 2 bases, with 15 bases between. The length of the CDR3 is 15 residues. Germline values: CDR1 SGHRS, CDR2 YFSETQ. The DNA for the CDR3 is TGCGCCAGCAGCCCGACACAAGGGGATCAAGAGACCCAGTACTTC. Residues: CASSPTQGDQETQYF.

The chain carries TRBV13 and TRBJ2-2; D is undetermined. Trimming left V 3 bases short and J 4 bases short, with 15 bases between. Germline V CDR1 and CDR2: PRHDT, FYEKMQ (reference sequence). The CDR3 covers 16 residues. The CDR3 region is CASSLGEAAITGELFF. DNA for the CDR3: TGTGCCAGCAGCTTGGGCGAGGCGGCGATCACCGGGGAGCTGTTTTTT.